These T cell receptor beta chains were read from a single sample in a study of regulatory T cells in long-lasting Graves disease. TCRdb called the multiplex PCR reads again in MiXCR, with one record for every CDR3 protein. The sample has 350,000 to 450,000 distinct CDR3 sequences; approximately 16% are singletons. These records were also assigned to another study, of T cells in Graves' hyperthyroidism and ophthalmopathy.

Sequenced material: peripheral blood mononuclear cells (PBMCs), taken at new diagnosis, from a patient treated with antithyroid drugs. The source of these receptors is a man aged 35 to 55 with Graves disease. Each CDR3 is given with its conserved first and last residue. D genes are given only for firm matches. Some rows have no size entry. The others give once, few or many, or a class for an expanded clone.

abundance	d_gene	j_gene	v_gene	CDR3nt	CDR3aa
many	.	TRBJ1-6	TRBV3-1	TGTGCCAGCAGCCAAGGTGGTTCACCCCTCCACTTT	CASSQGGSPLHF
.	TRBD2	TRBJ2-3	TRBV7-9	TGTGCCAGCAGCCATGCTAGCGGTTGGCAGTATTTT	CASSHASGWQYF
.	TRBD1	TRBJ1-6	TRBV11-1	TGTGCCAGCAGCTCTTTCAGGGGGCCTAATTCACCCCTCCACTTT	CASSSFRGPNSPLHF
few	.	TRBJ2-1	TRBV3-1	TGTGCCAGCAGCCAAGTAACGCGGGCTTTTCCGGGTCTGTGGGATGAGCAGTTCTTC	CASSQVTRAFPGLWDEQFF
many	.	TRBJ2-3	TRBV5-6	TGTGCCAGCAGCTTGCCCCATATGGGTAGGCAGGGCGATGATACGCAGTATTTT	CASSLPHMGRQGDDTQYF
.	TRBD1	TRBJ1-1	TRBV5-1	TGCGCCAGCAGCCTTAATTTACAGGGGATGAACACTGAAGCTTTCTTT	CASSLNLQGMNTEAFF
many	.	TRBJ1-2	TRBV10-1	TGCGCCAGCACCCCCATAAAGGCACCAACTAACTATGGCTACACCTTC	CASTPIKAPTNYGYTF
few	.	TRBJ2-6	TRBV6-2/TRBV6-3	TGTGCCAGCAGTTACAGGGGCTCTGGGGCCAACGTCCTGACTTTC	CASSYRGSGANVLTF
few	.	TRBJ1-6	TRBV10-2	TGCGCCAGCAGCCCTACGGGGGGTTCACCCCTCCACTTT	CASSPTGGSPLHF
many	.	TRBJ2-3	TRBV10-1	TGCGCCAGCAGTGAGTCGCTCTCCACAGATACGCAGTATTTT	CASSESLSTDTQYF
few	TRBD1	TRBJ2-7	TRBV19	TGTGCCAGTAGGTCCCGGGACAGTACCTACGAGCAGTACTTC	CASRSRDSTYEQYF
.	.	TRBJ1-5	TRBV19	TGTGCCAGTAGCTCAACCAGGGTAGAGTATCAGCCCCAGCATTTT	CASSSTRVEYQPQHF
few	.	TRBJ2-6	TRBV27	TGTGCCAGCAGGGACATTAAGGCTGGGGCCAACGTCCTGACTTTC	CASRDIKAGANVLTF
many	TRBD1	TRBJ2-7	TRBV28	TGTGCCAGCAGTTTTCGCTTTGGACAGGGACCCAACGAGCAGTACTTC	CASSFRFGQGPNEQYF
few	.	TRBJ1-3	TRBV2	TGTGCCAGCAGGGAGGGACGGCTCTCTCACACCATATATTTT	CASREGRLSHTIYF
few	.	TRBJ2-2	TRBV30	TGTGCCTGGAGTAGGGGACAGAACACCGGGGAGCTGTTTTTT	CAWSRGQNTGELFF
many	.	TRBJ2-3	TRBV20-1	TGCAGTGCCGTTCGCCCCGCTAGCACAGATACGCAGTATTTT	CSAVRPASTDTQYF
many	TRBD1	TRBJ1-3	TRBV30	TGTGCCTGGAGCCAGGGGGCTGGAGGAAACACCATATATTTT	CAWSQGAGGNTIYF
many	.	TRBJ1-4	TRBV18	TGTGCCAGCTCACTACAGACCCTAACAACTAATGAAAAACTGTTTTTT	CASSLQTLTTNEKLFF
.	TRBD2	TRBJ2-5	TRBV19	TGTGCCAGTAGTATACTAGCGGGGGGGCCGGAGACCCAGTACTTC	CASSILAGGPETQYF
few	.	TRBJ1-1	TRBV28	TGTGCCAGCAGTCCACCCTTAATCGTCTTTCCGGGCACTGAAGCTTTCTTT	CASSPPLIVFPGTEAFF
.	.	TRBJ1-4	TRBV7-9	TGTGCCAGTACGACAGCCTATAATGAAAAACTGTTTTTT	CASTTAYNEKLFF